This T cell receptor beta chain comes out of a study of blood T cell repertoires in COVID-19. The wider study: Researchers got acute and convalescent COVID-19 samples from the United States, Italy and Spain. Nucleic acid was either cDNA or gDNA, and it came from T cells, B-cell-depleted T cells, or PBMCs.

This clone has a handful of counts. This CDR3 region has 11 residues. Between the trimmed V and J ends, which lost 6 bases and 8 bases, there was a span of 7 bases. Original methodology: For nucleated cells, counts were estimated from reference gene primer amplification. Clones were read by immunoSEQ multiplex PCR, and TCRdb kept only the in-frame ones, dropping some. The DNA gave D and trimming, while V, J and clone size come from that table. Of 150,000 to 200,000 clones listed, approximately 87% are singletons. This chain joins TRBV12-3 or TRBV12-4 and TRBJ2-2; D call uncertain. The receptor's source is a woman aged 65 to 85 with acute or convalescent COVID-19. Sequencing was carried out using peripheral blood. This CDR3 reads CASSRVGELFF. CDR3 DNA: TGTGCCAGCAGCCGCGTAGGGGAGCTGTTTTTT.